A selection of T cell receptor beta chains follows, all from one sample in a study of PD-1 blockade in classical Hodgkin lymphoma. The assay was immunoSEQ multiplex PCR, and TCRdb's table has in-frame clones only and misses some. There are approximately 17,000 clones in the sample; about 85% occur only once, and 1% lies in the top ten. Sample: CD4+ T cells from blood, taken at baseline. These TCRs come from a human donor with classical Hodgkin lymphoma. Both conserved end residues are part of each CDR3. The D gene is left open where the match is weak. Clone sizes are given selectively: once, few, many, or a class where the clone is expanded.

.	TRBV2	TRBJ1-5	TRBD1	CASSGAGQGIGPQHF	TGTGCCAGCAGTGGGGCGGGACAGGGTATTGGGCCCCAGCATTTT
.	TRBV5-1	TRBJ1-2	TRBD1	CASSQSTGNYGYTF	TGCGCCAGCAGCCAATCGACAGGGAACTATGGCTACACCTTC
.	TRBV28	TRBJ1-5	.	CASSLWEHWHF	TGTGCCAGCAGTTTATGGGAGCACTGGCATTTT
.	TRBV11-2	TRBJ1-6	TRBD1	CASSLQGVYSPLHF	TGTGCCAGCAGCTTACAGGGGGTTTATTCACCCCTCCACTTT
.	TRBV19	TRBJ1-2	.	CASSIAPGGYGYTF	TGTGCCAGTAGTATAGCCCCGGGGGGCTATGGCTACACCTTC
.	TRBV6-6	TRBJ1-2	.	CASSYPYTF	TGTGCCAGCAGTTACCCTTACACCTTC
.	TRBV28	TRBJ2-5	TRBD2	CASSAPGLAGVRETQYF	TGTGCCAGCAGTGCCCCGGGACTAGCGGGAGTGAGGGAGACCCAGTACTTC
few	TRBV7-9	TRBJ2-2	.	CASSFGTEGTGELFF	TGTGCCAGCAGCTTCGGGACCGAGGGCACCGGGGAGCTGTTTTTT
.	TRBV11-3	TRBJ2-3	.	CASSLSGNRVDTQYF	TGTGCCAGCAGCTTAAGCGGGAACAGGGTAGATACGCAGTATTTT
.	TRBV7-3	TRBJ2-2	.	CASSSQGPGPGELFF	TGTGCCAGCAGCTCACAGGGTCCTGGTCCCGGGGAGCTGTTTTTT
.	TRBV18	TRBJ2-3	.	CASSRLDPADTQYF	TGTGCCAGCTCACGACTAGACCCCGCAGATACGCAGTATTTT
.	TRBV2	TRBJ1-2	.	CASSLTGLYGYTF	TGTGCCAGCAGTTTGACAGGCCTCTATGGCTACACCTTC
few	TRBV2	TRBJ1-2	.	CASSALRGTYGYTF	TGTGCCAGCAGTGCCCTTCGGGGGACCTATGGCTACACCTTC
.	TRBV2	TRBJ1-2	.	CASSSTRDGLYGYTF	TGTGCCAGCAGCTCAACCCGGGACGGCCTCTATGGCTACACCTTC
.	TRBV10-3	TRBJ2-5	.	CAIRGPMETQYF	TGTGCCATCAGGGGGCCTATGGAGACCCAGTACTTC
.	TRBV29-1	TRBJ1-3	TRBD1	CSVGTGGSGNTIYF	TGCAGCGTTGGCACAGGGGGCTCTGGAAACACCATATATTTT
.	TRBV5-4	TRBJ1-5	.	CASSFYPPRGGGGNQPQHF	TGTGCCAGCAGCTTCTACCCCCCCCGAGGGGGGGGTGGCAATCAGCCCCAGCATTTT
.	TRBV6-5	TRBJ2-4	TRBD1	CASSAVKRGPAEDF	TGTGCCAGCAGCGCCGTTAAAAGGGGGCCGGCCGAGGACTTC
.	TRBV25-1	TRBJ1-1	.	CASSEFGRVNTEAFF	TGTGCCAGCAGTGAATTCGGCAGGGTCAACACTGAAGCTTTCTTT
.	TRBV7-5	TRBJ1-2	.	CARSLAARGYNGYTF	TGTGCCAGAAGCTTAGCGGCCCGGGGTTACAATGGCTACACCTTC
once	TRBV4-2	TRBJ2-3	.	CASSQIFSGTTDTQYF	TGTGCCAGCAGCCAAATATTTAGCGGAACCACAGATACGCAGTATTTT
few	TRBV9	TRBJ1-6	TRBD1	CASSVGQGINSPLHF	TGTGCCAGCAGCGTCGGACAGGGGATCAATTCACCCCTCCACTTT
once	TRBV5-4	TRBJ1-3	TRBD1	CASSPAAHPGGGRNTIYF	TGTGCCAGCAGCCCCGCGGCGCACCCAGGGGGCGGAAGAAACACCATATATTTT
.	TRBV6-6	TRBJ2-3	.	CASSYLGRYTDTQYF	TGTGCCAGCAGTTACCTCGGACGGTACACAGATACGCAGTATTTT
.	TRBV4-1	TRBJ2-1	TRBD2	CASSQDGRGGSYNEQFF	TGCGCCAGCAGCCAAGACGGGCGGGGGGGGTCCTACAATGAGCAGTTCTTC
once	TRBV2	TRBJ2-4	TRBD2	CASSLIGTSGRGAKNIQYF	TGTGCCAGCAGTCTCATCGGGACTAGCGGGAGAGGGGCCAAAAACATTCAGTACTTC
.	TRBV29-1	TRBJ2-3	.	CSVDGEPSGDTQYF	TGCAGCGTTGATGGGGAACCCTCGGGGGATACGCAGTATTTT
.	TRBV19	TRBJ2-1	.	CASSPQGPSGYNEQFF	TGTGCCAGTAGTCCACAGGGTCCTAGCGGCTACAATGAGCAGTTCTTC
.	TRBV5-6	TRBJ1-2	.	CASSTYRFNYGYTF	TGTGCCAGCAGCACGTATCGCTTTAACTATGGCTACACCTTC
.	TRBV7-2	TRBJ2-2	.	CASSQAGNANTGELFF	TGTGCCAGCAGCCAGGCGGGGAACGCGAACACCGGGGAGCTGTTTTTT